This T cell receptor beta chain appears in the sequencing data of a study of vaccination effects on CD4 cells after COVID-19. Antigen-specific CD4+ T cell clonotypes were called by their expansion after viral peptide-pool culture in ViraFEST. Culture lasted about nine days before CD4+ T cell isolation. The cohort was immunized with two doses of either the BNT162b2 or mRNA-1273 vaccine. Nucleocapsid antibodies were negative in the vaccine recipients, who had never had SARS-CoV-2 infection. Approximately 2.2 million PBMC per well received approximately 10 IU/ml IL-2 and 9.5 to 10 ug/ml peptides in culture. Cultures got half-medium changes with IL-2 on days 3 and 7. The CDR3 consists of 11 residues. CDR1 is MDHEN and CDR2 is SYDVKM in the germline V gene. V lost 3 bases to trimming and J lost 13 bases, with 9 bases between them. Regarding the study as a whole: Substantial clonal contraction characterized both infection- and vaccine-induced clones late after vaccination.

On this clone: Its antigen is undetermined.

The repertoire was sequenced with immunoSEQ multiplex PCR; TCRdb's copy has only in-frame clones and lacks some. The table shows fewer than 40,000 clones, with about 80% occurring only once. The sequence derives from a human donor who received a COVID-19 vaccine. Some clones in this sample may be carry-over from other donors' samples. Here the sequenced sample was CD4+ T cells from PBMCs cultured with HCoV-NL63 spike peptides, taken after COVID-19 vaccination. This sequence joins TRBV28 and TRBJ2-2; maybe TRBD1 (6 bases). CDR3 sequence (DNA): TGTGCCAGCAGTTTGACAGGTTGGCTGTTTTTT. It is translated as CASSLTGWLFF. Using reference TRBV28 and TRBJ2-2 for the parts outside the CDR3, the full variable domain is DVKVTQSSRYLVKRTGEKVFLECVQDMDHENMFWYRQDPGLGLRLIYFSYDVKMKEKGDIPEGYSVSREKKERFSLILESASTNQTSMYLCASSLTGWLFFGEGSRLTVL.